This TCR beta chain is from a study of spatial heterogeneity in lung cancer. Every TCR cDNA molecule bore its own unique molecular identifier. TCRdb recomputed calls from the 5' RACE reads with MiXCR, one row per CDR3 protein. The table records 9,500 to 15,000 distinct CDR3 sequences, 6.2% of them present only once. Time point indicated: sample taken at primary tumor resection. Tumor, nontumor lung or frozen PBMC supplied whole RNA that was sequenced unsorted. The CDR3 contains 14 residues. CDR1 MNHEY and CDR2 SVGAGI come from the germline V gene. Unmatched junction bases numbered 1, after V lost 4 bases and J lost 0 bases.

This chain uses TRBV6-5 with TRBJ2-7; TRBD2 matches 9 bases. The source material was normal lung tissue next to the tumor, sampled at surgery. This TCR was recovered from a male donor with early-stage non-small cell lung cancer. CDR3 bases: TGTGCCAGCAGTTTGCGGGAGGGCTCCTACGAGCAGTACTTC. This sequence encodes CASSLREGSYEQYF.